A selection of T cell receptor beta chains follows, all from one sample in a study of OX40 agonist ivuxolimab in advanced cancers. Clones were sequenced by immunoSEQ multiplex PCR, and TCRdb holds only the in-frame ones, with some missing. The table lists about 89,000 clones, around 90% of them singletons. The sample consisted of CD4+ or CD8+ T cells sorted from blood, taken in a trial of the OX40 agonist ivuxolimab. These TCRs come from an adult with an advanced solid tumor such as melanoma, head and neck, liver or kidney cancer. CDR3s include the opening cysteine and the closing phenylalanine or tryptophan. Each record gives: J gene, D gene, CDR3 length, V gene, clone size, CDR3 protein, CDR3 DNA. A D gene is named only where the DNA matches it firmly. Not all rows give a size; the values are once, few, many and, for expanded clones, a class.

>TRBJ1-1|.|13|TRBV28|.
CATLTASNTEAFF
TGTGCCACCCTGACAGCTTCGAACACTGAAGCTTTCTTT
>TRBJ1-6|.|14|TRBV30|.
CAWSEPGMGSPLHF
TGTGCCTGGAGTGAACCAGGAATGGGTTCACCCCTCCACTTT
>TRBJ2-7|TRBD1|14|TRBV5-6|.
CASSAGQGFYEQYF
TGTGCCAGCAGCGCGGGACAGGGGTTCTACGAGCAGTACTTC
>TRBJ2-2|.|16|TRBV15|.
CATSRGWDWKAGELFF
TGTGCCACCAGCAGAGGCTGGGATTGGAAGGCCGGGGAGCTGTTTTTT
>TRBJ1-3|TRBD1|19|TRBV2|.
CASSVLARGRGSSGNTIYF
TGTGCCAGCAGTGTCCTAGCGAGGGGCAGGGGGTCGTCTGGAAACACCATATATTTT
>TRBJ2-4|TRBD2|16|TRBV5-1|.
CASSPTSGRAKNIQYF
TGCGCCAGCAGCCCGACTAGCGGGAGGGCCAAAAACATTCAGTACTTC
>TRBJ2-2|.|13|TRBV28|once
CASSLAITGELFF
TGTGCCAGCAGCTTAGCAATCACCGGGGAGCTGTTTTTT
>TRBJ2-7|TRBD1|15|TRBV6-1|.
CASSEGAGGFYEQYF
TGTGCCAGCAGTGAAGGGGCAGGGGGATTCTACGAGCAGTACTTC
>TRBJ2-7|TRBD2|15|TRBV28|.
CASSRTSGSSYEQYF
TGTGCCAGCAGCAGGACTAGCGGGAGTTCCTACGAGCAGTACTTC
>TRBJ1-1|TRBD1|16|TRBV28|.
CASSSPGTGLNTEAFF
TGTGCCAGCAGTAGTCCCGGGACAGGTTTGAACACTGAAGCTTTCTTT
>TRBJ2-1|TRBD2|18|TRBV5-1|.
CASSLARLGLAGGDEQFF
TGCGCCAGCAGCTTGGCTCGCCTGGGACTAGCGGGAGGCGATGAGCAGTTCTTC
>TRBJ1-4|TRBD1|17|TRBV5-1|.
CASSIQGAPGTNEKLFF
TGCGCCAGCAGCATACAGGGGGCGCCGGGAACTAATGAAAAACTGTTTTTT
>TRBJ2-1|.|13|TRBV11-2|.
CASSLGRGDEQFF
TGTGCCAGCAGCTTAGGACGGGGTGATGAGCAGTTCTTC
>TRBJ1-5|TRBD1|14|TRBV10-3|.
CAISEGTGFQPQHF
TGTGCCATCAGTGAGGGGACAGGGTTCCAGCCCCAGCATTTT
>TRBJ2-2|.|13|TRBV4-3|.
CASSQTVGGELFF
TGCGCCAGCAGCCAAACGGTAGGCGGGGAGCTGTTTTTT
>TRBJ2-2|TRBD1|16|TRBV7-9|once
CASSTPGGDATGELFF
TGTGCCAGCAGCACCCCAGGGGGCGATGCAACCGGGGAGCTGTTTTTT
>TRBJ2-4|.|14|TRBV6-1|.
CASSEDDRWSVQYF
TGTGCCAGCAGTGAAGATGACAGGTGGTCAGTTCAGTACTTC
>TRBJ2-3|TRBD2|16|TRBV18|.
CASSPFGGGSTDTQYF
TGTGCCAGCTCACCATTTGGCGGGGGAAGCACAGATACGCAGTATTTT
>TRBJ2-1|TRBD2|16|TRBV28|.
CASTLGGASGINEQFF
TGTGCCAGCACCCTTGGAGGGGCTAGCGGAATAAATGAGCAGTTCTTC
>TRBJ1-5|TRBD1|13|TRBV30|.
CAWNRGSNQPQHF
TGTGCCTGGAACAGGGGGAGCAATCAGCCCCAGCATTTT
>TRBJ2-1|TRBD2|15|TRBV5-1|.
CASSLEAGGQNEQFF
TGCGCCAGCAGCTTGGAGGCGGGGGGGCAAAATGAGCAGTTCTTC
>TRBJ2-3|TRBD2|16|TRBV29-1|.
CSVLGGTSGGTDTQYF
TGCAGCGTCCTCGGGGGAACTAGCGGGGGAACAGATACGCAGTATTTT
>TRBJ1-4|.|18|TRBV28|.
CAVTTLDKGQPYNEKLFF
TGTGCCGTAACAACCCTAGACAAAGGACAGCCCTATAATGAAAAACTGTTTTTT
>TRBJ2-3|.|14|TRBV30|.
CAWSVPVTADTQYF
TGTGCCTGGAGTGTACCTGTGACTGCAGATACGCAGTATTTT
>TRBJ2-1|TRBD2|15|TRBV5-1|.
CASSTSGGAYNEQFF
TGCGCCAGCAGCACAAGCGGGGGGGCCTACAATGAGCAGTTCTTC
>TRBJ1-4|.|15|TRBV5-1|.
CASSLRASTNEKLFF
TGCGCCAGCAGCTTGAGGGCCTCAACTAATGAAAAACTGTTTTTT
>TRBJ2-2|.|17|TRBV12-1|.
CATPPIRLAGRTGELFF
TGTGCCACCCCACCGATCAGGCTAGCGGGGAGGACCGGGGAGCTGTTTTTT
>TRBJ1-2|.|12|TRBV7-2|.
CASSADGSGYTF
TGTGCCAGCAGCGCTGACGGGAGCGGCTACACCTTC